The rows below give T cell receptor beta chains drawn from one sample of a study of beta chain features in type 1 diabetes. TCRdb's table, derived via immunoSEQ multiplex PCR, lists solely in-frame clones and lacks some. The table shows roughly 400,000 clones, with roughly 9.8% occurring only once. Sequencing was done on a sample of central memory CD4+ T cells from blood. The receptors were gathered from a man aged 25-45 years with type 1 diabetes. Both conserved end residues are part of each CDR3.

j_call: TRBJ2-5; v_call: TRBV19; cdr3_aa: CASSKGSSGMLQETQYF
j_call: TRBJ2-3; v_call: TRBV2; cdr3_aa: CASSVGLAGGPRYF
j_call: TRBJ2-2; v_call: TRBV11-2; cdr3_aa: CASTLKTGTGELFF
j_call: TRBJ2-2; v_call: TRBV15; cdr3_aa: CATSRPRTSELENTGELFF
j_call: TRBJ2-5; v_call: TRBV7-2; cdr3_aa: CASSSAVWGRQETQYF
j_call: TRBJ2-3; v_call: TRBV5-1; cdr3_aa: CASSWTTDQSPDTQYF
j_call: TRBJ2-5; v_call: TRBV5-1; cdr3_aa: CASSVQETQYF
j_call: TRBJ2-5; v_call: TRBV6-5; cdr3_aa: CASSLGARQGETQYF
j_call: TRBJ2-1; v_call: TRBV11-3; cdr3_aa: CASSLDQGGSSRGNEQFF
j_call: TRBJ1-5; v_call: TRBV6-6; cdr3_aa: CASSYTGPNQPQHF
j_call: TRBJ2-1; v_call: TRBV1; cdr3_aa: CTSSQVRGKGSPLQFF
j_call: TRBJ2-1; v_call: TRBV10-3; cdr3_aa: CAISGDNEQFF
j_call: TRBJ2-3; v_call: TRBV28; cdr3_aa: CASSFRQGTDTQYF
j_call: TRBJ1-1; v_call: TRBV7-9; cdr3_aa: CASSPRTGNTEAFF
j_call: TRBJ2-1; v_call: TRBV16; cdr3_aa: CASSQSGVEQFF
j_call: TRBJ1-5; v_call: TRBV5-1; cdr3_aa: CASSLEGHSNQPQHF
j_call: TRBJ2-4; v_call: TRBV7-2; cdr3_aa: CASSFGLGQRTLAKNIQYF
j_call: TRBJ1-4; v_call: TRBV19; cdr3_aa: CASSTTGDGEKLFF
j_call: TRBJ1-5; v_call: TRBV25-1; cdr3_aa: CANPDSNQPQHF
j_call: TRBJ1-4; v_call: TRBV6-5; cdr3_aa: CASSLSATNEKLFF
j_call: TRBJ1-3; v_call: TRBV2; cdr3_aa: CASTGGNSGNTIYF
j_call: TRBJ1-2; v_call: TRBV7-9; cdr3_aa: CASSFQGQGAYGYTF
j_call: TRBJ1-2; v_call: TRBV28; cdr3_aa: CASSIDRDTEGYTF
j_call: TRBJ1-2; v_call: TRBV5-6; cdr3_aa: CASSLGQVYGYTF
j_call: TRBJ2-2; v_call: TRBV28; cdr3_aa: CACKTSGRYTGELFF
j_call: TRBJ2-1; v_call: TRBV27; cdr3_aa: CASSMLRGGQFF
j_call: TRBJ1-2; v_call: TRBV5-4; cdr3_aa: CASSLTGVRSLKGYTF
j_call: TRBJ1-1; v_call: TRBV10-2; cdr3_aa: CASSEIGNAFF
j_call: TRBJ1-5; v_call: TRBV11-2; cdr3_aa: CASSFGTDQPQHF
j_call: TRBJ1-2; v_call: TRBV10-3; cdr3_aa: CAISDRGVPDYGYTF
j_call: -; v_call: TRBV19; cdr3_aa: CASSIAGVDEQYF
j_call: TRBJ2-3; v_call: TRBV27; cdr3_aa: CASRDRAPDDTQYF
j_call: TRBJ1-1; v_call: TRBV28; cdr3_aa: CASSLEGLMNTEAFF
j_call: TRBJ2-3; v_call: TRBV7-3; cdr3_aa: CASSPSGADTQYF
j_call: TRBJ2-7; v_call: TRBV5-5; cdr3_aa: CASSANYEQYF
j_call: TRBJ2-7; v_call: TRBV7-9; cdr3_aa: CASSVDTFYEQYF
j_call: TRBJ2-3; v_call: TRBV4-3; cdr3_aa: CASSRLKNRPDTQYF
j_call: TRBJ1-3; v_call: TRBV6-5; cdr3_aa: CASTGQGGRNTIYF
j_call: TRBJ2-1; v_call: TRBV7-2; cdr3_aa: CASTAGLAGRNEQFF
j_call: TRBJ1-1; v_call: TRBV18; cdr3_aa: CASSQRYRESEAFF
j_call: TRBJ2-7; v_call: TRBV25-1; cdr3_aa: CASALAGVGYEQYF
j_call: TRBJ2-5; v_call: TRBV28; cdr3_aa: CASKKDWETQYF
j_call: TRBJ2-7; v_call: TRBV4-1; cdr3_aa: CASSPMTGARYEQYF
j_call: TRBJ1-1; v_call: TRBV29-1; cdr3_aa: CSVIQQPNTEAFF
j_call: TRBJ2-3; v_call: TRBV4-1; cdr3_aa: CASRKGLAGTRADTQYF
j_call: TRBJ1-5; v_call: TRBV11-2; cdr3_aa: CASSPQNQPQHF
j_call: TRBJ1-1; v_call: TRBV15; cdr3_aa: CATSRDWGGSTEAFF
j_call: TRBJ2-6; v_call: TRBV9; cdr3_aa: CASAGDSGANVLTF
j_call: TRBJ2-5; v_call: TRBV7-2; cdr3_aa: CASSLMAGGRETQYF
j_call: TRBJ1-1; v_call: TRBV11-2; cdr3_aa: CASSLNGPKTIEAFF
j_call: TRBJ2-6; v_call: TRBV19; cdr3_aa: CASSAVSGANVLTF
j_call: TRBJ1-1; v_call: TRBV6-6; cdr3_aa: CASSPSGGGTEAFF
j_call: TRBJ2-1; v_call: TRBV6-1; cdr3_aa: CASSRTGEREQFF
j_call: TRBJ1-2; v_call: TRBV7-2; cdr3_aa: CASSLVPAGANYGYTF
j_call: TRBJ1-1; v_call: TRBV18; cdr3_aa: CASSPPGGWGGTEAFF
j_call: TRBJ2-1; v_call: TRBV29-1; cdr3_aa: CSVYYPDRDKYNEQFF
j_call: TRBJ1-6; v_call: TRBV19; cdr3_aa: CASNRGNSPLHF
j_call: TRBJ2-1; v_call: TRBV28; cdr3_aa: CASARPGGPLNEQFF
j_call: TRBJ2-7; v_call: TRBV6-6; cdr3_aa: CAISAAGTSGYEQYF
j_call: TRBJ2-7; v_call: TRBV7-2; cdr3_aa: CASSTDRGSYEQYF